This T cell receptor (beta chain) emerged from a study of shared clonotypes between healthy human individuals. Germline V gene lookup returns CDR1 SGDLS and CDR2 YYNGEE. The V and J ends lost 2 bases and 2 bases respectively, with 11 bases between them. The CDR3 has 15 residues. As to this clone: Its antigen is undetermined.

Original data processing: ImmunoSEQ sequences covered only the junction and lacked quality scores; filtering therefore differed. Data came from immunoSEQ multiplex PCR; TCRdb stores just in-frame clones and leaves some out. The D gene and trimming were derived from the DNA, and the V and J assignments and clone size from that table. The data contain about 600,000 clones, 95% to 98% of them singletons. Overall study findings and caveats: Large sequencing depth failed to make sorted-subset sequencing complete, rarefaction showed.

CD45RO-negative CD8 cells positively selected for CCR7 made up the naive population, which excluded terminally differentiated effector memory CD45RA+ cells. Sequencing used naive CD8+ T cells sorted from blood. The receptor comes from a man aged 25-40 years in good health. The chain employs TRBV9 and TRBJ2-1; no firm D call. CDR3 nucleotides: TGTGCCAGCAGCGTGCGTGGCAACCCCTACAATGAGCAGTTCTTC. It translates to CASSVRGNPYNEQFF.